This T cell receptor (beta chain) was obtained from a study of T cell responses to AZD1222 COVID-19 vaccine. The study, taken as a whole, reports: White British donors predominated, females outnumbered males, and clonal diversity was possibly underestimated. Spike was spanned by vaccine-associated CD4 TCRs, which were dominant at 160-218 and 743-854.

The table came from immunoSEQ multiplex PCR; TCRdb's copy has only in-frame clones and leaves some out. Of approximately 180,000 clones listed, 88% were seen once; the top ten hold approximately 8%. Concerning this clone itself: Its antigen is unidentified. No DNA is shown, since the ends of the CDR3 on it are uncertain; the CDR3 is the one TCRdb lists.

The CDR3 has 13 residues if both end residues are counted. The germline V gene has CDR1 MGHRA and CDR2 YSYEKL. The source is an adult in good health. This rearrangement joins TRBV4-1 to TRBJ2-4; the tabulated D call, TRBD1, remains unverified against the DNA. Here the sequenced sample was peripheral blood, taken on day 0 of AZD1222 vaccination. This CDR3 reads CASSQVGTGTTYF.